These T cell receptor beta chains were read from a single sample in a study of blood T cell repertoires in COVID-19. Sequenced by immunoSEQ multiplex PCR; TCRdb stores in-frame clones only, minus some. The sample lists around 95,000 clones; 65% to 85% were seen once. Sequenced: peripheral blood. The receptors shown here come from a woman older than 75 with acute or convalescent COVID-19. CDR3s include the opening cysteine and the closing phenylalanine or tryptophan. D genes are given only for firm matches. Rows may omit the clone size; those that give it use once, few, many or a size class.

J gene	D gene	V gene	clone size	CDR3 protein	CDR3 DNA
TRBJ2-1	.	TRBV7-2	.	CASSPPQSGYNEQFF	TGTGCCAGCAGCCCGCCCCAGAGCGGATACAATGAGCAGTTCTTC
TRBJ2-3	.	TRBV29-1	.	CSVEFVGGKGDTQYF	TGCAGCGTTGAATTCGTGGGGGGAAAGGGGGATACGCAGTATTTT
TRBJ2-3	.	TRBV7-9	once	CASSSLPMRADTQYF	TGTGCCAGCAGCTCGCTCCCTATGAGGGCAGATACGCAGTATTTT
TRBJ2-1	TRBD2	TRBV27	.	CASSSSSGGANNEQFF	TGTGCCAGCAGTTCGTCCAGCGGGGGGGCCAACAATGAGCAGTTCTTC
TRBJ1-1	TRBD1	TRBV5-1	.	CASSSPRTGGTEAFF	TGCGCCAGCAGCTCACCCCGAACAGGGGGAACTGAAGCTTTCTTT
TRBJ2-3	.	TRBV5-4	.	CASSLQGRIADTQYF	TGTGCCAGCAGCTTGCAGGGAAGGATTGCAGATACGCAGTATTTT
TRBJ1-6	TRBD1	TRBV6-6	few	CASSPLRRTGWIGSPLHF	TGTGCCAGCAGTCCCCTTCGTCGGACAGGGTGGATAGGTTCACCCCTCCACTTT
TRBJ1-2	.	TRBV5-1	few	CASSLVPEAYGYTF	TGCGCCAGCAGCTTGGTCCCGGAGGCCTATGGCTACACCTTC
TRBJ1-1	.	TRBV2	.	CASSDRLNTEAFF	TGTGCCAGCAGTGACAGGCTGAACACTGAAGCTTTCTTT
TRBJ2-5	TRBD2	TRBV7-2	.	CASSLPLAAQETQYF	TGTGCCAGCAGCTTACCCCTAGCGGCCCAAGAGACCCAGTACTTC
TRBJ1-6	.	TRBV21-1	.	CASSDRGSYNSPLHF	TGTGCCAGCAGCGACAGGGGGTCCTATAATTCACCCCTCCACTTT
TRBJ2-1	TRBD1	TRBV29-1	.	CSVGPGQRVDNEQFF	TGCAGCGTCGGACCGGGACAGAGGGTGGACAATGAGCAGTTCTTC
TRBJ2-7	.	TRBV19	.	CASSIGLSYEQYF	TGTGCCAGTAGTATCGGTCTCTCCTACGAGCAGTACTTC
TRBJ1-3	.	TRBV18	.	CASSTQGGGNTIYF	TGTGCCAGCTCAACACAGGGAGGTGGAAACACCATATATTTT
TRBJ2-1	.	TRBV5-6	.	CASSLVSDNEQFF	TGTGCCAGCAGCTTGGTTAGCGATAATGAGCAGTTCTTC
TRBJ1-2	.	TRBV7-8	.	CASSSQGNYGYTF	TGTGCCAGCAGCTCGCAGGGGAACTATGGCTACACCTTC
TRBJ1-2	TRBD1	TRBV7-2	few	CASSSGGQGASGYTF	TGTGCCAGCAGCTCAGGGGGACAGGGGGCAAGTGGCTACACCTTC
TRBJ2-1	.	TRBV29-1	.	CSVDRLQGYEQFF	TGCAGCGTTGACAGGCTACAGGGTTACGAGCAGTTCTTC
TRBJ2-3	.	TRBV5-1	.	CASSLTWATDTQYF	TGCGCCAGCAGCTTGACCTGGGCCACAGATACGCAGTATTTT
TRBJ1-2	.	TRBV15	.	CATSRGGTREYGYTF	TGTGCCACCAGCAGAGGGGGGACACGAGAGTATGGCTACACCTTC
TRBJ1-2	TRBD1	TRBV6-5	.	CASNNAGTGIVGYTF	TGTGCCAGCAATAACGCCGGGACAGGGATCGTTGGCTACACCTTC
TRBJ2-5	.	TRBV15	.	CATSRARGLGEETQYF	TGTGCCACCAGCAGAGCCCGGGGTCTCGGCGAAGAGACCCAGTACTTC
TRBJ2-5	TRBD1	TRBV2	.	CASSDLGQGETQYF	TGTGCCAGCAGTGATCTGGGACAGGGGGAGACCCAGTACTTC
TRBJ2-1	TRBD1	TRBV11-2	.	CASSRTPRGSSYNEQFF	TGTGCCAGCAGCAGGACGCCCAGGGGGAGCTCCTACAATGAGCAGTTCTTC
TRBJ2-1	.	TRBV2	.	CASSENTGYGNEQFF	TGTGCCAGCAGTGAAAACACAGGGTATGGCAATGAGCAGTTCTTC
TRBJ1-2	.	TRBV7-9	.	CASSLDTGYGYTF	TGTGCCAGCAGCTTAGATACAGGCTATGGCTACACCTTC
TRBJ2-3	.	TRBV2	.	CASRRGATTPTDTQYF	TGTGCCAGCAGACGGGGAGCCACAACTCCCACAGATACGCAGTATTTT
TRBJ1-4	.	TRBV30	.	CAWGSEGLTNEKLFF	TGTGCCTGGGGATCGGAGGGTTTAACTAATGAAAAACTGTTTTTT
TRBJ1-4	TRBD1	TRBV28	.	CASSFTTGLNEKLFF	TGTGCCAGCAGTTTTACGACAGGGTTGAATGAAAAACTGTTTTTT
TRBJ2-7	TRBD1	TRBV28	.	CASSPGSGQGLYEQYF	TGTGCCAGCAGCCCCGGTTCGGGACAGGGTCTCTACGAGCAGTACTTC
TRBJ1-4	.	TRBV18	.	CASSPPQGGGEKLFF	TGTGCCAGCTCACCACCCCAGGGAGGGGGTGAAAAACTGTTTTTT
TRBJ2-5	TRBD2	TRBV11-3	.	CASSRGRAEETQYF	TGTGCCAGCAGTCGTGGGAGGGCCGAGGAGACCCAGTACTTC
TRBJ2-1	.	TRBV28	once	CASSVASSSYNEQFF	TGTGCCAGCAGTGTTGCCTCCAGCTCCTACAATGAGCAGTTCTTC
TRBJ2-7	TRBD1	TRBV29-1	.	CSVNLRTGGPYEQYF	TGCAGCGTTAATCTTCGGACAGGGGGCCCATACGAGCAGTACTTC
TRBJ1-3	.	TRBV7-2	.	CASSLGRGARNTIYF	TGTGCCAGCAGCTTAGGGCGGGGGGCAAGAAACACCATATATTTT
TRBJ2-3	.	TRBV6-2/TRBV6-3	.	CASSPRDIRSTDTQYF	TGTGCCAGCAGCCCCCGGGACATACGAAGCACAGATACGCAGTATTTT
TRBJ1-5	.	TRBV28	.	CASTGGGQPQHF	TGTGCCAGCACCGGGGGGGGCCAGCCCCAGCATTTT
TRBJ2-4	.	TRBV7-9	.	CASSLVGLAPQYF	TGTGCCAGCAGCTTAGTCGGGTTAGCACCTCAGTACTTC
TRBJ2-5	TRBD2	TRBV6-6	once	CASSSSTSGRQETQYF	TGTGCCAGCAGTTCTAGCACTAGCGGCCGACAAGAGACCCAGTACTTC
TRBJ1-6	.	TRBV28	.	CATRPAGPRNSPLHF	TGTGCCACCAGACCCGCGGGACCCAGGAATTCACCCCTCCACTTT
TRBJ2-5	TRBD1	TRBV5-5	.	CASSLGQVRETQYF	TGTGCCAGCAGCCTGGGACAGGTCCGGGAGACCCAGTACTTC
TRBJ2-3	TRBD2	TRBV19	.	CASSIGRADTQYF	TGTGCCAGTAGTATTGGGAGGGCGGATACGCAGTATTTT
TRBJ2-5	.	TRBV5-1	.	CASSLDLGAQETQYF	TGCGCCAGCAGCTTGGATTTGGGGGCTCAAGAGACCCAGTACTTC
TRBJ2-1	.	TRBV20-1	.	CSARDSREQFF	TGCAGTGCTAGAGATAGCCGTGAGCAGTTCTTC
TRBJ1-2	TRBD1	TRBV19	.	CASSIGGQGTYGYTF	TGTGCCAGTAGTATTGGGGGACAGGGCACCTATGGCTACACCTTC
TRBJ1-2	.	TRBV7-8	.	CASSPTGHGYTF	TGTGCCAGCAGCCCCACAGGACATGGCTACACCTTC
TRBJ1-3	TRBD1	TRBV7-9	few	CASSLSGTGGGNTIYF	TGTGCCAGCAGCTTATCCGGGACAGGGGGCGGAAACACCATATATTTT
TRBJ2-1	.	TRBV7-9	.	CASSSHRAGYNEQFF	TGTGCCAGCAGCTCTCACCGGGCGGGATACAATGAGCAGTTCTTC
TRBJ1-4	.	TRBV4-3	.	CASSHGAVANEKLFF	TGCGCCAGCAGCCATGGAGCGGTTGCCAATGAAAAACTGTTTTTT
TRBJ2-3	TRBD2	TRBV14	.	CASSQDQRGSTDTQYF	TGTGCCAGCAGCCAAGATCAGCGGGGGAGCACAGATACGCAGTATTTT
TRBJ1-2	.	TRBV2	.	CASSAMGYTF	TGTGCCAGCAGCGCGATGGGCTACACCTTC
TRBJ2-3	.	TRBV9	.	CASSVGSRWGGGPFGGTDTQYF	TGTGCCAGCAGCGTAGGATCCCGGTGGGGAGGGGGGCCTTTCGGTGGCACAGATACGCAGTATTTT
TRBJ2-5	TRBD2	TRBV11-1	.	CASSPGGLATVETQYF	TGTGCCAGCAGCCCGGGAGGACTAGCTACGGTGGAGACCCAGTACTTC
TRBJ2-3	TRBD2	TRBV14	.	CASSAGSGAYTDTQYF	TGTGCCAGCAGCGCGGGTAGCGGGGCTTACACAGATACGCAGTATTTT
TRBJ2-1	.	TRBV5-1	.	CASSPTTGYNEQFF	TGCGCCAGCAGCCCTACTACAGGGTACAATGAGCAGTTCTTC
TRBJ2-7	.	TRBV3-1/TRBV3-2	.	CASSRTTSYEQYF	TGTGCCAGCAGCCGGACAACGTCCTACGAGCAGTACTTC
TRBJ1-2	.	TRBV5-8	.	CASSLVRTPRGYTF	TGTGCCAGCAGCTTGGTACGAACTCCACGAGGCTACACCTTC
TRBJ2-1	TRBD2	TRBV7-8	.	CASSLLGGAGLNEQFF	TGTGCCAGCAGCTTACTCGGGGGGGCCGGGCTCAATGAGCAGTTCTTC